These 32 T cell receptor beta chains originate from one sample sequenced in a study of CD8+CD57+ T cells in acquired aplastic anemia (dated by TCRdb to the late 2010s). These reads were obtained on an Illumina HiSeq 2000. Profiling of TCR beta VDJ combinations and CDR3 sequences used genomic DNA as the template. TCRdb itself trimmed the public reads at Q25 with fastp, ran MiXCR and retained productive beta chains. Rows are combined by CDR3 protein, so each entry shows the most common genes and DNA. The sample table holds 150,000 to 160,000 distinct CDR3 sequences, of which roughly 54% were seen once. Less than 15% of the sample is held by the ten biggest clonotypes. Expansion of CD8+CD57+ cells had been shown by flow cytometry in the patients chosen for sequencing. The sequenced material came from sorted CD4+, CD8+, or CD8+CD57+ T cells (not recorded which) from PBMCs. The source of these receptors is a human donor with aplastic anemia.

This clonotype was observed a few times. A clone one base away is much larger, so this may be a read error. The rearrangement joins TRBV7-9 to TRBJ2-5; 7 bases match TRBD1. The CDR3 is made up of 16 amino acids. Germline V lookup: CDR1 SEHNR, CDR2 FQNEAQ (reference sequence). CDR3 loop: CAGSLGPGTEKETQYF. In DNA form, the CDR3 reads TGTGCCGGCAGCTTAGGACCCGGGACAGAGAAAGAGACCCAGTACTTC.

Comment on this clonotype: Compared with germline, one end of the junction differs, possibly owing to a read error. The rearrangement joins TRBV6-1 to TRBJ2-7; TRBD2 matches 11 bases. CDR1 is MNHNS, CDR2 SASEGT, per germline. This CDR3 is 14 amino acids long. Here the CDR3 reads CASSRSGGVSEQYF. Written as DNA, the CDR3 is TGTGCCAGCAGCCGTAGCGGGGGGGTTTCCGAGCAGTATTTC.

This clonotype appeared many times. The chain combines TRBV19 with TRBJ1-1; the D is unclear. The CDR3 runs 14 residues. V was trimmed by 3 bases and J by 2 bases, leaving 10 bases between them. Germline V gene lookup returns CDR1 LNHDA and CDR2 SQIVND (reference sequence). Here the CDR3 reads CASSIKGANTEAFF. DNA for the CDR3: TGTGCCAGTAGTATCAAAGGTGCCAACACTGAAGCTTTCTTT.

A single count supports this clonotype. This chain connects TRBV10-3 to TRBJ2-2, with a possible D match to TRBD2 (5 bases). V was shortened by 2 bases and J by 4 bases, with 8 bases between the two germline ends. CDR1 ENHRY and CDR2 SYGVKD come from the germline V gene. CDR3 length: 14 amino acids. Here the CDR3 reads CAISEPGLTGELFF. The CDR3 DNA follows: TGTGCCATCAGTGAGCCCGGACTCACCGGGGAGCTGTTTTTT.

The chain couples TRBV7-9 to TRBJ2-1; the D gene is possibly TRBD2 (5 bases). Germline assignment: CDR1 SEHNR and CDR2 FQNEAQ (reference sequence). V lost 5 bases and J lost 14, with 13 bases in between. The CDR3 covers 11 residues. Written as DNA, the CDR3 is TGTGCCAGCAGCCTCGGACTTGATGAGTTCTTC. Translating it yields CASSLGLDEFF. The variable domain in full, with the rest retrieved from reference TRBV7-9 and TRBJ2-1, is DTGVSQNPRHKITKRGQNVTFRCDPISEHNRLYWYRQTLGQGPEFLTYFQNEAQLEKSRLLSDRFSAERPKGSFSTLEIQRTEQGDSAMYLCASSLGLDEFFGPGTRLTVL.

This clonotype was counted a single time. This rearrangement joins TRBV10-3 to TRBJ1-2; D remains unclear. The germline V gene encodes CDR1 ENHRY and CDR2 SYGVKD. V was cut by 3 bases and J by 2 bases, with 22 bases left in between. This CDR3 comprises 18 residues. Written as DNA, the CDR3 is TGTGCCATCAGTGAAAAGATTGGGGAATGGTCGGAGAACTATGGCTACACCTTC. Encoded protein: CAISEKIGEWSENYGYTF.

This clonotype was observed a single time. The J gene is TRBJ1-3, the V gene TRBV9, with no clear D. V was pared by 9 bases and J by 1 base, with 8 bases between. This CDR3 spans 12 amino acids. Germline V gives CDR1 SGDLS, CDR2 YYNGEE. The CDR3 region is CATRGSGNTIYF. CDR3 nucleotides: TGTGCCACTCGAGGATCTGGAAACACCATATATTTT.

This clonotype has ten or more counts. The chain uses TRBV7-9 and TRBJ2-7; TRBD1 matches at 9 bases. The germline gives CDR1 SEHNR, CDR2 FQNEAQ (reference sequence). Trimming cost V 3 bases and J 5 bases; bases outside gene matches: 8. The CDR3 spans 15 residues. CDR3 sequence reads: CASSLHGTGIHEQYF. The CDR3 DNA sequence: TGTGCCAGCAGCTTGCATGGGACAGGGATCCACGAGCAGTACTTC.

Worth noting for this clonotype: A read error is likely, as this CDR3 ends without the conserved phenylalanine or tryptophan. No DNA is shown, since the ends of the CDR3 on it are uncertain; the CDR3 is the one TCRdb lists. The chain recombines TRBV6-4 with TRBJ2-6; TRBD1, the table's D call, lacks a check against the DNA. Germline lookup yields CDR1 MRHNA and CDR2 SNTAGT. The CDR3 length equals 14 residues, ends included. The CDR3 protein is CASSAGEGANVLTS.

The genes are TRBV2 and TRBJ2-5; D uncertain. V shed 10 bases and J shed 2 bases, with 20 bases lying between them. Germline V gives CDR1 SNHLY, CDR2 FYNNEI. The CDR3 sequence is 15 residues long. The CDR3 DNA reads as TGTGCCACGTCGTTGACACTTGGAATGCAAGAGACCCAGTACTTC. It is translated as CATSLTLGMQETQYF. The entire variable domain, with the rest obtained from reference TRBV2 and TRBJ2-5, is as follows: EPEVTQTPSHQVTQMGQEVILRCVPISNHLYFYWYRQILGQKVEFLVSFYNNEISEKSEIFDDQFSVERPDGSNFTLKIRSTKLEDSAMYFCATSLTLGMQETQYFGPGTRLLVL.

V gene TRBV29-1 combines with J gene TRBJ1-2; D unresolved. V was clipped by 3 bases and J by 6 bases, with 2 bases between them. CDR1 is SQVTM, CDR2 ANQGSEA, per germline. The CDR3 totals 9 residues. The CDR3 DNA reads as TGCAGCGTTGATGATGGCTACACCTTC. Translating gives CSVDDGYTF.

This clonotype was seen at least ten times. V and J are TRBV2 and TRBJ2-7, with D perhaps matching TRBD1 (6 bases). CDR3 length: 13 amino acids. The germline V and J ends were trimmed by 8 bases and 5 bases, with 16 bases remaining between them. Germline lookup yields CDR1 SNHLY and CDR2 FYNNEI. The CDR3 coding sequence is TGTGCCAGCTTTACCAAGGCAGGGGACGAGCAGTACTTC. This codes for CASFTKAGDEQYF.

In this sample, this clonotype turned up a few times. The V and J genes are TRBV10-3 and TRBJ1-6; a possible D gene is TRBD1 (5 bases). Looked up from germline, CDR1 is ENHRY and CDR2 is SYGVKD. The CDR3 extends over 14 amino acids. With 2 bases removed from V and 6 bases from J, the gap between germline ends came to 8 bases. The CDR3 here is CAISEAGLNSPLHF. DNA of the CDR3: TGTGCCATCAGTGAGGCAGGGCTTAATTCACCCCTCCACTTT.

A few counts support this clonotype. A single base separates this from a much larger clone, so it may be a read error. The V call is TRBV7-9, the J call TRBJ2-7, with D possibly TRBD1 on 5 matching bases. There are 14 residues in the CDR3. Germline CDR1 SEHNR, CDR2 FQNEAQ (reference sequence). The CDR3 sequence: CACSLAGLHYEQYF. CDR3 bases: TGTGCCTGCAGCTTAGCAGGGCTCCACTACGAGCAGTACTTC.

The rearrangement joins TRBV7-9 to TRBJ2-3; the match to TRBD1 covers 7 bases. The CDR3 has 14 amino acids. With 8 bases clipped from V and 0 bases from J, the junction kept 5 bases outside the gene matches. Germline CDR1 and CDR2: SEHNR and FQNEAQ (reference sequence). The CDR3 sequence: CASEGTESTDTQYF. Written as DNA, the CDR3 is TGTGCCAGCGAAGGGACAGAGAGCACAGATACGCAGTATTTT.

This clonotype was found a few times. J is TRBJ1-1 and V is TRBV4-2; D is uncertain. Per the germline V gene, CDR1 is LGHNA and CDR2 is YNFKEQ. Trimming removed 0 bases at V and 5 bases at J, with 10 bases between. The CDR3 is made up of 14 amino acids. CDR3 region: CASSQDTYGTEAFF. The CDR3 coding sequence is TGTGCCAGCAGCCAAGATACCTACGGAACTGAAGCTTTCTTT.

This chain uses TRBV19 with TRBJ2-1; 9 bases fit TRBD2. The V and J ends lost 1 base and 8 bases, in that order; junction bases with no gene match: 6. Germline V gene data show CDR1 as LNHDA and CDR2 as SQIVND (reference sequence). The CDR3 spans 15 residues. As DNA, the CDR3 is TGTGCCAGTAGTATAGGCGGGACTAGCAGCCATGAGCAGTTCTTC. Translated, it gives CASSIGGTSSHEQFF.

In its sample, this clonotype was seen many times. The V and J genes are TRBV7-8 and TRBJ2-7, with D hard to call. This CDR3 has 15 amino acids. CDR1 and CDR2 from the germline V gene are SGHVS and FQNEAQ. Trimming took off 3 bases at V and 0 bases at J, with 12 bases between the two ends. The CDR3 region has the DNA TGTGCCAGCAGCTTTGGACGGGTGAGCTCCTACGAGCAGTACTTC. Protein: CASSFGRVSSYEQYF.

This clonotype was observed a handful of times. This could be a read error, since a much larger clone is one nucleotide away. V and J are TRBV7-3 and TRBJ1-1; D not resolved. This CDR3 comprises 11 residues. Germline CDR1 reads SGHTA; CDR2 reads FQGTGA. V was shortened by 5 bases and J by 1 base, with 2 bases between the two germline ends. The CDR3 DNA is TGTGCCAGCAGCGAGAACACTGAAGCTTTCTTT. Translated: CASSENTEAFF.

To note about this clonotype: A much bigger clone sits one base away, suggesting this may be a read error. The chain combines TRBV4-2 with TRBJ2-2, with a possible D match to TRBD2 (5 bases). V was cut by 8 bases and J by 0 bases, with 13 bases left in between. The CDR3 is made up of 15 amino acids. Per the germline V gene, CDR1 is LGHNA and CDR2 is YNFKEQ. The CDR3 DNA sequence: TGTGCCAGCGGGAGTTTAGGGACGAACACCGGGGAGCTGTTTTTT. Translated: CASGSLGTNTGELFF.

This chain connects TRBV2 to TRBJ2-7, with TRBD1 identical over 8 bases. Germline CDR1 reads SNHLY; CDR2 reads FYNNEI. Losses at the gene ends were 7 bases for V and 5 bases for J; bases not matched to a gene: 10. The CDR3 runs to 14 residues. As DNA, the CDR3 is TGTGCCAGCATCCCCGGGACAGGATCCCACGAGCAGTACTTC. Protein sequence: CASIPGTGSHEQYF.

Notes on this clonotype: This may be a read error: a much more frequent sequence differs by one nucleotide. The gene calls are TRBV11-1 and TRBJ2-1; 8 bases match TRBD1. The CDR3 consists of 17 residues. Germline-derived CDR1 and CDR2 are SGHAT and FQDESV (reference sequence). Here the CDR3 DNA reads TGTGCCAGCAGCTCGACGGACAGGGTAAGCTCCAACAATGAGCAGTTCTTC. It translates to CASSSTDRVSSNNEQFF.

The J gene is TRBJ2-2, the V gene TRBV10-3; the D is unclear. The V gene's germline CDR1 is ENHRY and CDR2 SYGVKD. Trimming took off 9 bases at V and 2 bases at J, with 7 bases between the two ends. This CDR3 is built from 12 residues. Here the CDR3 reads CAIAFNTGELFF. CDR3 bases: TGTGCCATTGCTTTCAACACCGGGGAGCTGTTTTTT.

In the case of this clonotype: Germline and junction disagree at one end, which may indicate a read error. The rearrangement links TRBV20-1 to TRBJ2-5; TRBD2 is a possible D gene (5 bases). The CDR3 sequence is 15 residues long. Per germline, CDR1 DFQATT and CDR2 SNEGSKA (reference sequence). The CDR3 nucleotides read TGCAGTGATAGATATCTAAGGACTCCAGAAGAGACCCAGTACTTC. This gives the protein CSDRYLRTPEETQYF.

The rearrangement uses TRBV19 and TRBJ2-7, with unresolved D. V lost 0 bases, J lost 7 bases, and 10 bases lay in between. The CDR3 sequence is 13 residues long. Germline lookup yields CDR1 LNHDA and CDR2 SQIVND (reference sequence). CDR3 in DNA: TGTGCCAGTAGTATAGACAGGAATGGGGAGCAGTACTTC. Its translation: CASSIDRNGEQYF. Supplemented by reference TRBV19 and TRBJ2-7, the full variable domain reads DGGITQSPKYLFRKEGQNVTLSCEQNLNHDAMYWYRQDPGQGLRLIYYSQIVNDFQKGDIAEGYSVSREKKESFPLTVTSAQKNPTAFYLCASSIDRNGEQYFGPGTRLTVT.

This clonotype was observed at least ten times. This chain connects TRBV4-2 to TRBJ1-5; the D is unclear. The CDR3 runs to 12 residues. Trimming took off 0 bases at V and 4 bases at J, with 1 base between the two ends. The germline CDR1 and CDR2 sequences are LGHNA and YNFKEQ. This CDR3 reads CASSQDNQPQHF. For the CDR3, the DNA is TGTGCCAGCAGCCAAGATAATCAGCCCCAGCATTTT.

The chain joins TRBV19 to TRBJ2-1; 9 bases match TRBD1. The V gene's germline CDR1 is LNHDA and CDR2 SQIVND (reference sequence). Trimming at V came to 6 bases and at J to 3 bases, leaving 6 bases not matched to a gene. The CDR3 has 15 amino acids. Here the CDR3 DNA reads TGTGCCAGTAGGCCGGGACAGGGCTTCTACAATGAGCAGTTCTTC. Protein sequence: CASRPGQGFYNEQFF.

Remarks on this clonotype: The junction does not match germline at one end; this may be a read error. The chain is built from TRBV5-1 and TRBJ2-3; D unclear. Germline V gives CDR1 SGHRS, CDR2 YFSETQ. CDR3 size: 14 residues. The CDR3 spells CASSLDTTDNTQYF. Here the CDR3 DNA reads TGCGCCAGCAGCTTGGATACAACCGATAATACACAGTATTTT.

This clonotype has a single count. One junction end disagrees with the germline gene, perhaps due to a read error. The chain carries TRBV15 and TRBJ2-7; the match to TRBD1 covers 7 bases. This CDR3 is 15 amino acids long. Looked up from germline, CDR1 is LNHNV and CDR2 is YYDKDF (reference sequence). The CDR3 DNA reads as TGTGCCACCAGCCCCGGGACAGAGAGCTCCTACGGGCAGTACTTC. It encodes CATSPGTESSYGQYF.

The gene calls are TRBV11-2 and TRBJ2-6, with D unresolved. The CDR3 is 16 residues long. Germline CDR1 is SGHAT and CDR2 is FQNNGV. V was trimmed by 5 bases and J by 2 bases, leaving 13 bases between them. The CDR3 protein is CASSLFQATGANVLTF. The CDR3 DNA is TGTGCCAGCAGCCTCTTTCAGGCTACTGGGGCCAACGTCCTGACTTTC.

The chain joins TRBV15 to TRBJ2-5; 9 bases are a match to TRBD2. V lost 0 bases, J lost 1 base, and 9 bases stayed unmatched. Looked up from germline, CDR1 is LNHNV and CDR2 is YYDKDF (reference sequence). The CDR3 totals 18 residues. The CDR3 reads CATSRDVGSGGFQETQYF. The CDR3 coding sequence is TGTGCCACCAGCAGAGATGTCGGTAGCGGGGGCTTCCAAGAGACCCAGTACTTC.

The rearrangement links TRBV2 to TRBJ2-7; 9 bases line up with TRBD1. From germline, CDR1 is SNHLY and CDR2 FYNNEI. CDR3 length: 14 amino acids. V was pared by 3 bases and J by 2 bases, with 2 bases of the junction left unmatched. The CDR3 sequence: CASSDYRGPYEQYF. The DNA for the CDR3 is TGTGCCAGCAGTGACTACAGGGGGCCCTACGAGCAGTACTTC.